This T cell receptor beta chain originates from a study of control samples from healthy donors and cancer patients. The table came from immunoSEQ multiplex PCR; TCRdb's copy has only in-frame clones and leaves some out. The data contain about 65,000 clones, approximately 90% of them singletons. Per the germline V gene, CDR1 is MNHEY and CDR2 is SMNVEV (reference sequence). The CDR3 length is 15 residues. This TCR was recovered from a woman in her 50s with colorectal cancer. The gene calls are TRBV27 and TRBJ2-2, with D possibly TRBD1 on 7 matching bases. The specimen sequenced was PBMCs. CDR3: CASGRGDANTGELFF. CDR3 bases: TGTGCAAGCGGCAGGGGGGACGCGAACACCGGGGAGCTGTTTTTT.